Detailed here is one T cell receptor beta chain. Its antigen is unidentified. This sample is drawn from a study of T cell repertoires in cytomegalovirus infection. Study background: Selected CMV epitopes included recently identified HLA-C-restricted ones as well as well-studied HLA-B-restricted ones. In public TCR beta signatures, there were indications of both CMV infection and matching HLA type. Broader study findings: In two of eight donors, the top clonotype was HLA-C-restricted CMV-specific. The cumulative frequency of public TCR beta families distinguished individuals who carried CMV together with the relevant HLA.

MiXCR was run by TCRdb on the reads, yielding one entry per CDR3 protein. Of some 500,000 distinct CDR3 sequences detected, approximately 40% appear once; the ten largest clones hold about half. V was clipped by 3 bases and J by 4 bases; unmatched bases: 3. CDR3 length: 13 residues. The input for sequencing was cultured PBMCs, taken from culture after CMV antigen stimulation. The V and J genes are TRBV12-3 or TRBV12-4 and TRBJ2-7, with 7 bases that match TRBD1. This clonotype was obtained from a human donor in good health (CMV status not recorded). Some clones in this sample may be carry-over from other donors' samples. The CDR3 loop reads CASSLGQIYEQYF. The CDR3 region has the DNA TGTGCCAGCAGTTTGGGACAGATTTACGAGCAGTACTTC.